Listed below are T cell receptor beta chains from one sample, sequenced in a study of radiotherapy plus CTLA-4 blockade in lung cancer. Here immunoSEQ multiplex PCR was the method, and the copy in TCRdb shows in-frame clones only, minus some. The sample records about 95,000 clones, around four fifths being singletons. Material: peripheral blood, obtained from a patient treated with radiotherapy plus ipilimumab. These receptors were collected from a human donor with non-small cell lung cancer who had a partial response to radiotherapy plus ipilimumab. CDR3s include the opening cysteine and the closing phenylalanine or tryptophan. The order of the fields is D gene, J gene, clone size, V gene, CDR3 DNA, CDR3 protein. A D gene is named only where the DNA matches it firmly. Some rows mark clone size as missing; the rest say once, few, many or name a class of expanded clone.

TRBD1 TRBJ2-7 NA TRBV28 TGTGCCAGCAGCAAACAGGGGCACAGTGGGTACGAGCAGTACTTC CASSKQGHSGYEQYF
TRBD2 TRBJ2-3 NA TRBV28 TGTGCCAGCAGTTTGGGGACTAGCTTGGCAGATACGCAGTATTTT CASSLGTSLADTQYF
NA TRBJ2-1 NA TRBV7-2 TGTGCCAGCAGCCTCCGTGTGGCGGATAAACTTCACAATGAGCAGTTCTTC CASSLRVADKLHNEQFF
TRBD2 TRBJ2-2 NA TRBV7-3 TGTGCCAGCAGCTTTGGAACTAGCGGGAGGGCCGGCACCGGGGAGCTGTTTTTT CASSFGTSGRAGTGELFF
NA TRBJ2-3 NA TRBV7-3 TGTGCCAGCAGCTTAAATTCAGGGGGGGATACGCAGTATTTT CASSLNSGGDTQYF
NA TRBJ1-2 NA TRBV9 TGTGCCAGCAGCCAAATTAACTATGGCTACACCTTC CASSQINYGYTF
NA TRBJ2-3 NA TRBV7-3 TGTGCCAGCAGCGCCCGGGGCACAGATACGCAGTATTTT CASSARGTDTQYF
TRBD1 TRBJ2-7 NA TRBV18 TGTGCCAGCTCATGGACAGGGGAAGTAGCCTACGAGCAGTACTTC CASSWTGEVAYEQYF
NA TRBJ1-6 NA TRBV9 TGTGCCAGCAGCCCGAGACAGAATTCACCCCTCCACTTT CASSPRQNSPLHF
NA TRBJ2-1 once TRBV21-1 TGTGCCAGCAGCAAAGCGCGGAGGGCCGTCTACAATGAGCAGTTCTTC CASSKARRAVYNEQFF
TRBD2 TRBJ2-1 NA TRBV5-5 TGTGCCAGCAGCTTTTTAGCGGGAGGGCCGATACAGTTCTTC CASSFLAGGPIQFF
TRBD1 TRBJ1-1 NA TRBV27 TGTGCCAGCAGTTCACCACCCGGGACAGGGGGGACTGAAGCTTTCTTT CASSSPPGTGGTEAFF
NA TRBJ1-1 NA TRBV5-1 TGCGCCAGCAGCTTGGGACTGAGGAACACTGAAGCTTTCTTT CASSLGLRNTEAFF
TRBD1 TRBJ2-7 NA TRBV7-2 TGTGCCAGCAGCTACAGACAGGGAAGAGAGTACGAGCAGTACTTC CASSYRQGREYEQYF